This T cell receptor (beta chain) was retrieved from a study of blood T cells in healthy people across ages. Study-level results: TCR beta diversity, measured per million T cells, fell in a roughly linear way with age.

V dropped 3 bases and J dropped 4 bases, with 15 bases sitting between them. This CDR3 has 15 residues. There are a few counts of this clonotype. Its antigen is still unknown. A second PCR of roughly 7 to 11 cycles used a sample-barcoded 5' primer and a J-beta primer mix. TCRdb re-derived calls from the 5' RACE reads in MiXCR, one entry per CDR3 protein. The data contain around 1.5 million distinct CDR3 sequences, about 31% of them singletons. The sequenced sample was blood. The TCR was taken from a woman aged 30 to 39 in good health. This sequence joins TRBV12-3 or TRBV12-4 and TRBJ1-2; D gene ambiguous. The CDR3: CASSFSGLLGYGYTF. The CDR3, as DNA: TGTGCCAGCAGTTTCTCAGGACTCTTGGGCTATGGCTACACCTTC.